This T cell receptor beta chain comes out of a study of T cells in Graves' hyperthyroidism and ophthalmopathy. Amplification targeted TCR beta CDR3 regions from RNA transcripts. The study used the HTBI primer set for a first-round RT-PCR of the TCR CDR3. In TCRdb, the multiplex PCR reads were re-called with MiXCR into one record per CDR3 protein. The sample has hundreds of thousands of distinct CDR3 sequences; under 20% are singletons. This clonotype turned up a few times. CDR1 is SGHDN and CDR2 is FVKESK in the germline V gene. The ends were cut back, 1 base at V and 0 bases at J, with 9 bases in the middle. This CDR3 contains 16 residues.

Sequencing was performed on blood. This sequence originates from a woman aged 45-65 years with Graves' hyperthyroidism that later progressed to Graves' ophthalmopathy. The chain has TRBV14 and TRBJ2-2; unclear D gene. The CDR3 nucleotides read TGTGCCAGCAGCCAAGGGAGCTTCACGAACACCGGGGAGCTGTTTTTT. Protein: CASSQGSFTNTGELFF.